This T cell receptor beta chain was documented in a study of glioma-infiltrating T cells after dendritic cell vaccination. Study overall: Patients had newly diagnosed or recurrent glioblastoma and received dendritic cell vaccines. Monocyte-derived dendritic cells, cultured approximately 7 days with IL-4 and GM-CSF, were pulsed with autologous tumor lysate. Study-level findings and limits: Longer survival after dendritic cell vaccination followed higher pretreatment TIL content.

Profiling relied on immunoSEQ multiplex PCR, and the TCRdb table lists in-frame clones only, not all of them. The sample lists around 72,000 clones; 81% were seen once. Regarding this clone: As yet, its antigen is unknown.

This clonotype was obtained from a human donor with glioblastoma. The specimen comprised blood, sampled before dendritic cell vaccination.

The CDR3 DNA reads as TGTGCCAGCAGACGTACTTCGGGGTTCGAAAACTATGGCTACACCTTC. Translation gives CASRRTSGFENYGYTF. The chain links TRBV2 to TRBJ1-2, with D unresolved. Looked up from germline, CDR1 is SNHLY and CDR2 is FYNNEI. Trimming took 6 bases from V and 2 from J, leaving 19 bases between them. The CDR3 spans 16 residues.